The 29 T cell receptor beta chains below all came from one sample that was sequenced in a study of long-term antiretroviral therapy in people with HIV. At the survey level, the v3.0 immunoSEQ assay was run. TCRdb keeps only in-frame clones here, not all; method: immunoSEQ multiplex PCR. Of 25,000 to 35,000 clones listed, about 95% are singletons. Source: unsorted PBMCs, taken 6.5 to 6.9 years after starting antiretroviral therapy. The origin of the receptors is a man aged 30-40 years with HIV.

The rearrangement links TRBV9 to TRBJ2-1; the D is unclear. The germline V gene encodes CDR1 SGDLS and CDR2 YYNGEE. This CDR3 is 14 amino acids long. The V end was cut by 4 bases, the J end by 5 bases, with 13 bases between. Here the CDR3 reads CASSQNPRNNEQFF. CDR3 DNA: TGTGCCAGCAGCCAAAATCCCCGGAACAATGAGCAGTTCTTC.

This clone was seen just once. This chain joins TRBV29-1 and TRBJ2-1; 11 nucleotides match TRBD2. Looked up from germline, CDR1 is SQVTM and CDR2 is ANQGSEA. This CDR3 is 13 amino acids long. V was pared by 6 bases and J by 6 bases, with 4 bases of the junction left unmatched. The DNA of the CDR3 is TGCAGCGTGGTACTAGCGGGAGCCAATGAGCAGTTCTTC. This sequence encodes CSVVLAGANEQFF.

The V and J genes are TRBV5-6 and TRBJ2-7; maybe TRBD1 (6 bases). This CDR3 region has 14 residues. V lost 4 bases, J lost 4 bases, and 15 bases lay in between. CDR1 is SGHDT and CDR2 is YYEEEE in the germline V gene. CDR3 DNA sequence: TGTGCCAGCAGCCCCCGTCAGGGGCTATACGAGCAGTACTTC. It specifies CASSPRQGLYEQYF.

The gene calls are TRBV19 and TRBJ1-1; D gene unclear. Trimming left V 10 bases short and J 11 bases short, with 17 bases between. Germline assignment: CDR1 LNHDA and CDR2 SQIVND (reference sequence). The CDR3 has 11 amino acids. The CDR3 region has the DNA TGTGCCACCTCAAAAAGGGTTCGCGCTTTCTTT. Translation: CATSKRVRAFF.

This chain links TRBV27 with TRBJ2-6; D is tentatively TRBD1 or TRBD2 (5 bases each). The CDR3 is made up of 18 amino acids. Trimming pared 7 bases from V and 4 bases from J, leaving 23 bases between. CDR1 is MNHEY, CDR2 SMNVEV, per germline (reference sequence). The CDR3 reads CASTLEGTDVSGANVLTF. The DNA for the CDR3 is TGTGCCAGCACCTTAGAGGGGACCGACGTTTCGGGGGCCAACGTCCTGACTTTC.

This chain uses TRBV27 with TRBJ2-7; D is possibly TRBD2 (6 bases). This CDR3 has 13 residues. V was trimmed by 3 bases and J by 6 bases, leaving 12 bases between them. Germline CDR1 is MNHEY and CDR2 is SMNVEV (reference sequence). CDR3 residues: CASSLGLGGEQYF. CDR3 sequence (DNA): TGTGCCAGCAGTTTGGGGTTGGGGGGCGAGCAGTACTTC.

The chain is built from TRBV28 and TRBJ1-2, with D possibly being TRBD1 (5 bases). V shed 3 bases and J shed 8 bases, with 10 bases lying between them. The CDR3 consists of 12 residues. Per germline, CDR1 MDHEN and CDR2 SYDVKM. As DNA, the CDR3 is TGTGCCAGCAGTTTGCAGGGTTGGGGCTACACCTTC. Translation gives CASSLQGWGYTF.

The rearrangement uses TRBV4-3 and TRBJ2-1, with 15 nucleotides matching TRBD2. The CDR3 loop spans 21 amino acids. Trimming at V came to 0 bases and at J to 0 bases, leaving 9 bases not matched to a gene. Germline assignment: CDR1 LGHNA and CDR2 YSLEER. The CDR3 is CASSQDLIGLAGGSSYNEQFF. In DNA, the CDR3 is TGCGCCAGCAGCCAAGATCTAATCGGACTAGCGGGGGGGAGCTCCTACAATGAGCAGTTCTTC.

This clone was counted a single time. This chain connects TRBV9 to TRBJ2-1, with D unclear. The germline CDR1 and CDR2 sequences are SGDLS and YYNGEE. The CDR3 has 15 residues. Trimming took 0 bases from V and 1 from J, leaving 8 bases between them. The CDR3 DNA reads TGTGCCAGCAGCGTAGGGAGCGCTTCCTACAATGAGCAGTTCTTC. As protein: CASSVGSASYNEQFF.

This clone has a handful of counts. The chain has TRBV5-6 and TRBJ1-4; D gene ambiguous. There are 13 residues in the CDR3. Trimming shortened V by 4 bases and J by 7 bases, and 11 bases separated the two germline ends. CDR1 and CDR2 from the germline V gene are SGHDT and YYEEEE. The CDR3 DNA follows: TGTGCCAGCAGCCAGTTCTGGGGTGAAAAACTGTTTTTT. This gives the protein CASSQFWGEKLFF.

This clone was found a few times. The rearrangement uses TRBV21-1 and TRBJ2-3. TRBV21-1 is termed a pseudogene. The CDR3 totals 12 residues. CDR3 loop: CASSRSTDTQYF. Written as DNA, the CDR3 is TGTGCCAGCAGTAGGTCCACAGATACGCAGTATTTT.

V gene TRBV5-1 combines with J gene TRBJ2-2; D is uncertain. Between the trimmed V and J ends, which lost 0 bases and 4 bases, there was a span of 4 bases. From germline, CDR1 is SGHRS and CDR2 YFSETQ. The CDR3 contains 13 residues. The CDR3 protein is CASSLDFTGELFF. The CDR3 DNA reads TGCGCCAGCAGCTTGGACTTCACCGGGGAGCTGTTTTTT. Combining the CDR3 with reference TRBV5-1 and TRBJ2-2 gives the whole variable domain KAGVTQTPRYLIKTRGQQVTLSCSPISGHRSVSWYQQTPGQGLQFLFEYFSETQRNKGNFPGRFSGRQFSNSRSEMNVSTLELGDSALYLCASSLDFTGELFFGEGSRLTVL.

V usage is TRBV6-5 and J usage is TRBJ2-7; D is possibly TRBD1 (7 bases). CDR1 and CDR2 from the germline V gene are MNHEY and SVGAGI. The ends were cut back, 0 bases at V and 1 base at J, with 13 bases in the middle. The CDR3 totals 16 residues. CDR3 bases: TGTGCCAGCAGTTACTCAGCAGGGGGAGGATCCTACGAGCAGTACTTC. This codes for CASSYSAGGGSYEQYF.

The rearrangement uses TRBV4-1 and TRBJ2-1, with D possibly matching TRBD2 (5 bases). V lost 8 bases to trimming and J lost 9 bases, with 17 bases between them. CDR3 length: 13 amino acids. Germline V gene lookup returns CDR1 MGHRA and CDR2 YSYEKL. The CDR3 region has the DNA TGCGCCAGCGGGCTTGATCCGGGAAGTGAGCAGTTCTTC. Protein sequence: CASGLDPGSEQFF.

J is TRBJ2-7 and V is TRBV6-6; 9 positions match TRBD1. This CDR3 contains 15 residues. Germline V gene data show CDR1 as MNHNY and CDR2 as SVGAGI (reference sequence). The V gene end was trimmed by 5 bases and the J gene end by 5 bases; junction bases not matched to a gene: 10. CDR3 protein: CASSPEQGAGNEQYF. CDR3 coding DNA: TGTGCCAGCAGTCCTGAACAGGGGGCGGGCAACGAGCAGTACTTC.

This clone was seen only once. This rearrangement joins TRBV6-5 to TRBJ2-2, with 7 bases that match TRBD1. The germline V gene has CDR1 MNHEY and CDR2 SVGAGI. The J segment lost 5 bases and the V segment lost 3 bases, leaving 3 bases of the junction unmatched. This CDR3 contains 14 residues. The CDR3 is CASSYGRGTGELFF. CDR3 nucleotides: TGTGCCAGCAGTTATGGCAGGGGGACCGGGGAGCTGTTTTTT.

The rearrangement links TRBV11-2 to TRBJ2-7; 12 nucleotides agree with TRBD2. V gave up 5 bases and J gave up 1 base; unmatched junction bases: 6. The CDR3 totals 16 residues. The germline V gene encodes CDR1 SGHAT and CDR2 FQNNGV. The CDR3 spells CASSLRLAGVSYEQYF. The CDR3 DNA is TGTGCCAGCAGCCTCCGACTAGCGGGAGTTTCCTACGAGCAGTACTTC.

V usage is TRBV29-1 and J usage is TRBJ2-1; D gene unclear. The CDR3 spans 14 residues. The germline V gene encodes CDR1 SQVTM and CDR2 ANQGSEA. The ends were cut back, 7 bases at V and 5 bases at J, with 18 bases in the middle. This chain's CDR3 is CSAQKGLGHNEQFF. The CDR3, as DNA: TGCAGCGCCCAAAAAGGGTTAGGGCACAATGAGCAGTTCTTC.

The rearrangement uses TRBV19 and TRBJ1-3; D is unresolved. The germline V gene encodes CDR1 LNHDA and CDR2 SQIVND (reference sequence). The CDR3 covers 14 residues. Trimming shortened V by 5 bases and J by 4 bases, and 12 bases separated the two germline ends. CDR3 in amino acids: CASSSTPRGNTIYF. CDR3 coding DNA: TGTGCCAGTAGTTCCACCCCCCGCGGAAACACCATATATTTT.

This clone was observed a handful of times. This sequence joins TRBV19 and TRBJ2-5; unclear D gene. CDR3 length: 13 residues. V lost 3 bases and J lost 7, with 12 bases in between. Germline assignment: CDR1 LNHDA and CDR2 SQIVND (reference sequence). As DNA, the CDR3 is TGTGCCAGTAGTATCGTTTCAGCAGGGACCCAGTACTTC. Encoded protein: CASSIVSAGTQYF.

CDR3: CASSGSSGGGNTQYF. CDR3 bases: TGTGCCAGCAGTGGTTCTAGCGGGGGGGGGAACACGCAGTATTTT. The genes are TRBV25-1 and TRBJ2-3; 12 nucleotides align to TRBD2. The germline V gene has CDR1 MGHDK and CDR2 SYGVNS. With 4 bases clipped from V and 9 bases from J, the junction kept 8 bases outside the gene matches. The length of the CDR3 is 15 residues.

The chain couples TRBV9 to TRBJ2-3, with a tentative D call TRBD2 (7 bases). Germline V CDR1 and CDR2: SGDLS, YYNGEE. V dropped 3 bases and J dropped 4 bases, with 9 bases sitting between them. The CDR3 has 13 amino acids. CDR3 region: CASSAGGPDTQYF. The CDR3 nucleotides are TGTGCCAGCAGCGCGGGGGGCCCAGATACGCAGTATTTT.

The chain couples TRBV6-1 to TRBJ1-3, with TRBD1 matching 9 bases. Per the germline V gene, CDR1 is MNHNS and CDR2 is SASEGT. Trimming removed 5 bases from V and 7 bases from J; junction bases left unmatched: 9. CDR3 size: 15 residues. The CDR3 DNA is TGTGCCAGCAGTAAGGGGACAGGGAGAAGGAACACCATATATTTT. Encoded protein: CASSKGTGRRNTIYF.

As DNA, the CDR3 is TGTGCCAGCAGCTCTCAACCGGGCAGGAACACTGAAGCTTTCTTT. This translates into CASSSQPGRNTEAFF. V is TRBV7-3 and J is TRBJ1-1, with unresolved D. V was shortened by 4 bases and J by 1 base, with 13 bases between the two germline ends. Germline CDR1 SGHTA, CDR2 FQGTGA. The CDR3 contains 15 residues.

In its sample, this clone was seen once. The V and J genes are TRBV5-5 and TRBJ1-5; the D gene is possibly TRBD1 (6 bases). Germline-derived CDR1 and CDR2 are SGHKS and YYEKEE (reference sequence). The CDR3 has 14 amino acids. The V end was cut by 5 bases, the J end by 3 bases, with 12 bases between. CDR3 sequence (DNA): TGTGCCAGCAGTCTCGGGGGCATCAATCAGCCCCAGCATTTT. It codes for CASSLGGINQPQHF.

This chain joins TRBV7-2 and TRBJ2-7, with 8 nucleotides matching TRBD1. This CDR3 is built from 18 residues. The ends lost 0 bases at V and 5 bases at J; junction bases unmatched: 15. Germline CDR1 and CDR2: SGHTA and FQGNSA. CDR3 sequence: CASSLAISEDRVRHEQYF. CDR3 DNA sequence: TGTGCCAGCAGCTTAGCAATAAGTGAGGACAGGGTTCGCCACGAGCAGTACTTC.

The CDR3: CASSLSTGTEAFF. The CDR3 region has the DNA TGTGCCAGCAGCTTGAGTACTGGGACTGAAGCTTTCTTT. The rearrangement joins TRBV7-3 to TRBJ1-1; D remains unclear. CDR1 and CDR2 (germline): SGHTA, FQGTGA. Between the trimmed V and J ends, which lost 3 bases and 5 bases, there was a span of 10 bases. There are 13 residues in the CDR3. The full variable domain, rest sourced from reference TRBV7-3 and TRBJ1-1, is GAGVSQTPSNKVTEKGKYVELRCDPISGHTALYWYRQSLGQGPEFLIYFQGTGAADDSGLPNDRFFAVRPEGSVSTLKIQRTERGDSAVYLCASSLSTGTEAFFGQGTRLTVV.

CDR3 in amino acids: CASSRLPGLAGGPYF. CDR3 DNA: TGTGCCAGCAGCCGACTCCCGGGACTAGCGGGAGGACCGTACTTC. J is TRBJ2-5 and V is TRBV5-6, with TRBD2 matching 15 bases. V shed 4 bases and J 13 bases; nucleotides not matched to a gene: 11. CDR1 is SGHDT, CDR2 YYEEEE, per germline. The CDR3 sequence is 15 residues long.

The chain recombines TRBV29-1 with TRBJ1-1; TRBD1 might be the D (5 bases). Germline-derived CDR1 and CDR2 are SQVTM and ANQGSEA. CDR3 length: 14 amino acids. V was clipped by 1 base and J by 6 bases, with 15 bases between them. The CDR3 protein is CSVEGRFGRAEAFF. In DNA form, the CDR3 reads TGCAGCGTTGAAGGTAGGTTCGGCAGGGCTGAAGCTTTCTTT.